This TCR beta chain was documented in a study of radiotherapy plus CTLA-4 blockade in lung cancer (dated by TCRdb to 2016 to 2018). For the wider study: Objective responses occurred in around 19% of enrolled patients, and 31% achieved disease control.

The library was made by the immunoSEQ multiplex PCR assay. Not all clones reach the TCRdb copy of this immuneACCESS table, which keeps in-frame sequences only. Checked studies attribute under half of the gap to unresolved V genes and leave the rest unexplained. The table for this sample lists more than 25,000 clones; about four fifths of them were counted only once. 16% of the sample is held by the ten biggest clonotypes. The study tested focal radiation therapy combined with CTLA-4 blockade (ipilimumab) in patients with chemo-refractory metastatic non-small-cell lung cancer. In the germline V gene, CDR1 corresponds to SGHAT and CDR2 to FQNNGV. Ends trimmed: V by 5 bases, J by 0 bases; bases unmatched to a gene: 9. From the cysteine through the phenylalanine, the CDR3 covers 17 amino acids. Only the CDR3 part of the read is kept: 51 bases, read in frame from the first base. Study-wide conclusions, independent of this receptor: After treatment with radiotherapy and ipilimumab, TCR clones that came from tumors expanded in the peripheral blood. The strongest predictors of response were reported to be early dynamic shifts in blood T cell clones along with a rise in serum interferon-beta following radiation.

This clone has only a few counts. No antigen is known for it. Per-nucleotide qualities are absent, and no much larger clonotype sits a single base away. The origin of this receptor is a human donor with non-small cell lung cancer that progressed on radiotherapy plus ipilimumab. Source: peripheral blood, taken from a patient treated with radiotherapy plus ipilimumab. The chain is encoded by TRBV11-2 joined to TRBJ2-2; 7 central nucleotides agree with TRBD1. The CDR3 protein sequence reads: CASSIPRDSANTGELFF. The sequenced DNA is TGTGCCAGCAGCATACCCCGGGACAGCGCGAACACCGGGGAGCTGTTTTTT.